This T cell receptor beta chain was obtained from a study of OX40 agonist ivuxolimab in advanced cancers. Per the germline V gene, CDR1 is SGDLS and CDR2 is YYNGEE. V shed 2 bases and J 2 bases; nucleotides not matched to a gene: 5. The CDR3 is 15 amino acids. Generated by immunoSEQ multiplex PCR, the TCRdb table keeps only in-frame clones and is missing some. The profile shows tens of thousands of clones, roughly four fifths of them singletons. The clonotype comes from an adult with an advanced solid tumor such as melanoma, head and neck, liver or kidney cancer. This specimen was CD4+ or CD8+ T cells sorted from blood, taken in a trial of the OX40 agonist ivuxolimab. The chain combines TRBV9 with TRBJ2-3; 7 bases align to TRBD2. CDR3 in amino acids: CASSVASGYTDTQYF. DNA of the CDR3: TGTGCCAGCAGCGTGGCTAGCGGTTACACAGATACGCAGTATTTT.